This T cell receptor (beta chain) was identified during a study of PD-1 blockade in mismatch repair-deficient tumors. Profiling relied on immunoSEQ multiplex PCR, and the TCRdb table lists in-frame clones only, not all of them. The repertoire holds more than 50,000 clones, with around 88% as singletons. V dropped 8 bases and J dropped 4 bases, with 11 bases sitting between them. Germline V CDR1 and CDR2: MGHDK, SYGVNS. The CDR3 spans 12 residues. The sample was peripheral blood, taken 52 weeks after starting pembrolizumab. This clonotype was obtained from an adult with mismatch repair-deficient cancer. This chain links TRBV25-1 with TRBJ2-5; D gene uncertain. CDR3 sequence: CASGTLRETQYF. CDR3 DNA: TGTGCCAGCGGCACGCTGCGAGAGACCCAGTACTTC. Together with reference TRBV25-1 and TRBJ2-5, the CDR3 gives the full variable domain: EADIYQTPRYLVIGTGKKITLECSQTMGHDKMYWYQQDPGMELHLIHYSYGVNSTEKGDLSSESTVSRIRTEHFPLTLESARPSHTSQYLCASGTLRETQYFGPGTRLLVL.